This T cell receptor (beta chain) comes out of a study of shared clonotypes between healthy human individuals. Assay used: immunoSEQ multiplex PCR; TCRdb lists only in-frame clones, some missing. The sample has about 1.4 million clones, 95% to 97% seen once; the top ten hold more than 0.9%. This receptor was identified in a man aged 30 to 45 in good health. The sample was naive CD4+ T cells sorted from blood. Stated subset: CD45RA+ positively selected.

In DNA form, the CDR3 reads TGCGCCAGCAGCTTGCTAGCGGGACTGGTGGCAGATACGCAGTATTTT. This codes for CASSLLAGLVADTQYF. The genes are TRBV5-1 and TRBJ2-3, with TRBD2 matching 9 bases. Looked up from germline, CDR1 is SGHRS and CDR2 is YFSETQ. V shed 1 base, J shed 4 bases, and the junction held 7 bases outside the gene matches. The CDR3 covers 16 residues.